This entry lists 27 T cell receptor beta chains sequenced from one sample in a study of T cells after yellow fever vaccination. TCRdb ran MiXCR on the 5' RACE reads and lists one entry per CDR3 protein. This table has roughly 30,000 distinct CDR3 sequences, under 12% appearing once. This sample comprised PBMCs, either bulk or a sorted T-cell subset (CD4+, CD8+, memory, or dextramer-sorted; not recorded which), obtained approximately 15 days after the first yellow fever vaccination. The receptors come from a young man who received the YFV17D yellow fever vaccine.

This clonotype appeared many times. The V call is TRBV5-6, the J call TRBJ2-7, with 10 nucleotides matching TRBD1. Germline V CDR1 and CDR2: SGHDT, YYEEEE. The CDR3 runs 14 residues. Trimming cost V 2 bases and J 6 bases; bases outside gene matches: 5. The CDR3: CASSFEDRGIEQYF. Written as DNA, the CDR3 is TGTGCCAGCAGCTTTGAGGACAGGGGGATCGAGCAGTACTTC.

This clonotype was seen at least ten times. The rearrangement uses TRBV14 and TRBJ2-7; 8 nucleotides align to TRBD2. CDR1 SGHDN and CDR2 FVKESK come from the germline V gene. This CDR3 comprises 14 residues. V gave up 4 bases and J gave up 7 bases; unmatched junction bases: 9. The CDR3 loop is CASSPNFGGGEQYF. CDR3 in DNA: TGTGCCAGCAGCCCAAATTTTGGCGGGGGGGAGCAGTACTTC. Full variable domain (rest looked up from reference TRBV14 and TRBJ2-7): EAGVTQFPSHSVIEKGQTVTLRCDPISGHDNLYWYRRVMGKEIKFLLHFVKESKQDESGMPNNRFLAERTGGTYSTLKVQPAELEDSGVYFCASSPNFGGGEQYFGPGTRLTVT.

In this sample, this clonotype turned up many times. V and J are TRBV24-1 and TRBJ2-1; no definite D call. V was cut by 2 bases and J by 7 bases, with 5 bases left in between. Germline CDR1 reads KGHDR; CDR2 reads SFDVKD. The CDR3 contains 12 residues. CDR3 amino acids: CATSDYNNEQFF. CDR3 coding DNA: TGTGCCACCAGTGATTACAATAATGAGCAGTTCTTC.

The table lists this clonotype with a few counts. The gene calls are TRBV24-1 and TRBJ2-3, with a tentative D call TRBD2 (6 bases). The germline V and J ends were trimmed by 3 bases and 0 bases, with 6 bases remaining between them. The CDR3 runs to 14 residues. Germline V gene lookup returns CDR1 KGHDR and CDR2 SFDVKD. The CDR3 sequence: CATSDGGSTDTQYF. The DNA for the CDR3 is TGTGCCACCAGTGATGGGGGGAGCACAGATACGCAGTATTTT.

This clonotype was seen many times. The J gene is TRBJ2-4, the V gene TRBV30; D is ambiguous. Germline assignment: CDR1 GTSNPN and CDR2 SVGIG (reference sequence). V was shortened by 5 bases and J by 7 bases, with 12 bases between the two germline ends. The CDR3 totals 12 residues. CDR3: CAWGQDQNIQYF. As DNA, the CDR3 is TGTGCCTGGGGTCAGGACCAGAACATTCAGTACTTC.

This clonotype was seen repeatedly, ten times or more. This rearrangement joins TRBV5-1 to TRBJ2-7; D gene ambiguous. In germline, CDR1 is SGHRS, CDR2 YFSETQ. Trimming removed 5 bases at V and 5 bases at J, with 26 bases between. The CDR3 contains 17 residues. CDR3 protein: CASRRVGSSDSQDEQYF. CDR3 nucleotides: TGCGCCAGCAGACGGGTGGGTAGCAGCGATTCCCAGGACGAGCAGTACTTC. The complete variable domain, with remaining parts taken from reference TRBV5-1 and TRBJ2-7, reads KAGVTQTPRYLIKTRGQQVTLSCSPISGHRSVSWYQQTPGQGLQFLFEYFSETQRNKGNFPGRFSGRQFSNSRSEMNVSTLELGDSALYLCASRRVGSSDSQDEQYFGPGTRLTVT.

This clonotype was counted many times. The chain couples TRBV21-1 to TRBJ2-4; TRBD1 is the table's D call, not checked against the DNA. TRBV21-1 is labeled a pseudogene. This CDR3 has 15 amino acids. The CDR3 sequence: CASSKADRNKNIQYF. For the CDR3, the DNA is TGTGCCAGCAGCAAAGCCGACAGGAACAAAAACATTCAGTACTTC.

This clonotype was counted between two and nine times. The V call is TRBV28, the J call TRBJ1-4, with 7 positions matching TRBD1. V lost 9 bases, J lost 8 bases, and 6 bases stayed unmatched. Germline loops: CDR1 MDHEN, CDR2 SYDVKM. This CDR3 region has 12 residues. This CDR3 is CASRTGVEKLFF. As DNA, the CDR3 is TGTGCCAGTCGGACAGGTGTGGAAAAACTGTTTTTT.

This clonotype was recorded at least ten times. The J gene is TRBJ1-1, the V gene TRBV7-2; the match to TRBD1 covers 8 bases. This CDR3 has 15 amino acids. J gave up 4 bases and V 4 bases, and 8 bases lay outside the gene matches. The germline CDR1 and CDR2 sequences are SGHTA and FQGNSA. Here the CDR3 DNA reads TGTGCCAGCAGCTCGCAGGGGGCTGGTGGCACTGAAGCTTTCTTT. Encoded protein: CASSSQGAGGTEAFF.

This clonotype was seen at least ten times. The chain links TRBV29-1 to TRBJ2-7; D uncertain. The V end was cut by 7 bases, the J end by 6 bases, with 25 bases between. Germline V CDR1 and CDR2: SQVTM, ANQGSEA. The CDR3 is 15 residues long. The CDR3, as DNA: TGCAGCGGGGTCCAGTCGGGCAGTGTCAGGTCCGAGCAGTACTTC. Translation: CSGVQSGSVRSEQYF.

There are many counts of this clonotype. This chain links TRBV12-3 or TRBV12-4 with TRBJ2-2, with 7 bases matching TRBD1. V was clipped by 1 base and J by 4 bases; unmatched bases: 6. CDR3 length: 16 amino acids. The CDR3 reads CASSLVHRGGTGELFF. CDR3 sequence (DNA): TGTGCCAGCAGTTTAGTCCACAGGGGCGGCACCGGGGAGCTGTTTTTT.

As to this clonotype: This may stem from a read error, because a much larger clone lies one nucleotide away. The chain links TRBV29-1 to TRBJ2-3; D perhaps matches TRBD1 (6 bases). Trimming cost V 7 bases and J 6 bases, with 17 bases left between them. The germline gives CDR1 SQVTM, CDR2 ANQGSEA. CDR3 size: 13 residues. The CDR3 region is CSESGTSSDTQYF. For the CDR3, the DNA is TGCAGCGAGTCCGGGACATCCTCGGATACGCAGTATTTT.

This clonotype has a count of ten or more. The chain joins TRBV5-1 to TRBJ2-3, with 13 positions matching TRBD2. V lost 4 bases and J lost 4; bases outside the gene matches: 3. CDR3 length: 15 residues. Germline CDR1 and CDR2: SGHRS and YFSETQ. The chain's CDR3 is CASSPGTSGADTQYF. The CDR3 DNA sequence: TGCGCCAGCAGCCCCGGGACTAGCGGGGCAGATACGCAGTATTTT.

Details on this clonotype: Relative to the germline gene, one junction end is altered; a read error may explain this. The rearrangement uses TRBV6-4 and TRBJ2-2, with 8 bases lining up with TRBD2. Germline V CDR1 and CDR2: MRHNA, SNTAGT. CDR3 length equals 15 residues. CDR3 DNA: TGTGTCAGCAGTGATAGCGGGGAGAACACCGGGGAGCTGTTTTTT. This encodes CVSSDSGENTGELFF.

This clonotype was counted at least ten times. The rearrangement uses TRBV6-1 and TRBJ1-1; maybe TRBD1 (5 bases). Looked up from germline, CDR1 is MNHNS and CDR2 is SASEGT. The V and J ends lost 3 bases and 4 bases respectively, with 12 bases between them. There are 14 residues in the CDR3. The CDR3 DNA sequence: TGTGCCAGCAGTGAGCGGTGGGGGGGCACTGAAGCTTTCTTT. Translating gives CASSERWGGTEAFF.

This clonotype came up many times. This chain joins TRBV5-1 and TRBJ2-3, with a tentative D call TRBD2 (6 bases). The CDR3 has 16 residues. V lost 3 bases to trimming and J lost 2 bases, with 16 bases between them. Germline lookup yields CDR1 SGHRS and CDR2 YFSETQ. CDR3 region: CASSYQGGAYTDTQYF. In DNA, the CDR3 is TGCGCCAGCAGCTACCAGGGCGGGGCCTACACAGATACGCAGTATTTT. Together with reference TRBV5-1 and TRBJ2-3, the CDR3 gives the full variable domain: KAGVTQTPRYLIKTRGQQVTLSCSPISGHRSVSWYQQTPGQGLQFLFEYFSETQRNKGNFPGRFSGRQFSNSRSEMNVSTLELGDSALYLCASSYQGGAYTDTQYFGPGTRLTVL.

This clonotype was seen ten or more times. The gene calls are TRBV7-2 and TRBJ1-5; D remains unclear. This CDR3 contains 14 residues. Trimming removed 2 bases at V and 6 bases at J, with 11 bases between. CDR1 is SGHTA and CDR2 is FQGNSA in the germline V gene. The CDR3 DNA reads TGTGCCAGCAGCTTATCGGAGACGGGTCAGCCCCAGCATTTT. This codes for CASSLSETGQPQHF.

Details on this clonotype: A clone one base away is much larger, so this may be a read error. The gene calls are TRBV5-1 and TRBJ2-1; 8 nucleotides align to TRBD1. The CDR3 loop spans 16 amino acids. Germline V CDR1 and CDR2: SGHRS, YFSETQ. V shed 0 bases and J 4 bases; nucleotides not matched to a gene: 6. The CDR3 here is CASSLVQGQEYNEQFF. CDR3 in DNA: TGCGCCAGCAGCTTGGTCCAGGGACAGGAATACAATGAGCAGTTCTTC.

The chain employs TRBV7-2 and TRBJ2-7; D is uncertain. The V end was cut by 5 bases, the J end by 5 bases, with 13 bases between. From germline, CDR1 is SGHTA and CDR2 FQGNSA. This CDR3 contains 13 residues. The CDR3 loop is CASSVERVNEQYF. For the CDR3, the DNA is TGTGCCAGCAGCGTAGAAAGGGTGAACGAGCAGTACTTC.

Regarding this clonotype: Just one base apart from a much larger clone, this may be a read error. The chain couples TRBV6-1 to TRBJ2-2; D might be TRBD1 or TRBD2, each matching 5 bases. Trimming left V 5 bases short and J 1 base short, with 11 bases between. CDR1 and CDR2 from the germline V gene are MNHNS and SASEGT. CDR3 length: 15 residues. As DNA, the CDR3 is TGTGCCAGCAGTCGAGTGGGGGAGAACACCGGGGAGCTGTTTTTT. Protein sequence: CASSRVGENTGELFF.

This clonotype was seen repeatedly, ten times or more. DNA for the CDR3: TGTGCCAGCAGCTTGGGGGACACTTACTCCTACGAGCAGTACTTC. Protein: CASSLGDTYSYEQYF. This sequence joins TRBV5-8 and TRBJ2-7; D possibly corresponds to TRBD1 (6 bases). CDR1 SGHTS and CDR2 YDEGEE come from the germline V gene. This CDR3 region has 15 residues. Trimming removed 0 bases from V and 0 bases from J, with 10 bases in between.

A remark on this clonotype: This could be a read error, since a much larger clone is one nucleotide away. The V and J genes are TRBV20-1 and TRBJ2-5; 14 positions match TRBD2. The germline V gene encodes CDR1 DFQATT and CDR2 SNEGSKA (reference sequence). This CDR3 spans 15 amino acids. The CDR3, as DNA: TGCTGTGCTACTCCGGGACTAGCGGGGGAAGAGACCCAGTACTTC. Amino acids: CCATPGLAGEETQYF.

This clonotype was seen ten or more times. V and J are TRBV24-1 and TRBJ2-5; no definite D call. The CDR3 totals 13 residues. Germline lookup yields CDR1 KGHDR and CDR2 SFDVKD. V shed 3 bases and J shed 5 bases, with 9 bases lying between them. DNA of the CDR3: TGTGCCACCAGTGATGGTCCTACGGAGACCCAGTACTTC. Translation gives CATSDGPTETQYF.

The sample holds many counts of this clonotype. This chain uses TRBV3-1 with TRBJ2-5; the D gene could be TRBD1 or TRBD2 (5 bases each). The V and J ends lost 7 bases and 2 bases respectively, with 11 bases between them. The germline V gene has CDR1 LGHDT and CDR2 YNNKEL (reference sequence). The CDR3 has 13 residues. This CDR3 is CASTLGAQETQYF. The CDR3 bases are TGTGCCAGCACCCTCGGGGCTCAAGAGACCCAGTACTTC.

This clonotype has ten or more counts. This sequence joins TRBV24-1 and TRBJ2-1, with 8 nucleotides matching TRBD2. CDR1 and CDR2 (germline): KGHDR, SFDVKD. Losses at the gene ends were 3 bases for V and 6 bases for J; bases not matched to a gene: 15. There are 18 residues in the CDR3. The CDR3 protein is CATSDRPGTSPRVNEQFF. CDR3 DNA sequence: TGTGCCACCAGTGATCGTCCCGGGACTAGTCCCCGGGTCAATGAGCAGTTCTTC.

In its sample, this clonotype is medium-sized (0.01 to 0.1%). CDR3 bases: TGCAGTGTTCCGACTAGCGGGGGGGAAAACATTCAGTACTTC. It yields the protein CSVPTSGGENIQYF. V and J are TRBV20-1 and TRBJ2-4, with 14 bases aligning to TRBD2. Trimming cost V 7 bases and J 5 bases; bases outside gene matches: 4. The germline V gene encodes CDR1 DFQATT and CDR2 SNEGSKA (reference sequence). CDR3 size: 14 residues.

This clonotype has at least ten counts. The V gene is TRBV5-1, the J gene TRBJ2-1; D tentatively fits TRBD1 or TRBD2 (5 bases each). This CDR3 contains 15 residues. Germline V gives CDR1 SGHRS, CDR2 YFSETQ. Trimming took off 7 bases at V and 0 bases at J, with 14 bases between the two ends. In DNA, the CDR3 is TGCGCCAGCGACCCCGGGGCATCCTCCTACAATGAGCAGTTCTTC. Its translation: CASDPGASSYNEQFF.